This TCR beta chain was obtained from a study of CD8 T cells in Susac syndrome (dated by TCRdb to the late 2010s). Context from the whole study: Whether CD8+ T cell activation and differentiation in Susac syndrome was antigen driven was tested using repertoire sequencing. The research as a whole found: The study acknowledged that relatively few individuals were included in the TCR sequencing and HLA analysis.

With regard to this clonotype: No antigen is known for it. There are no base qualities to consult, and no much larger clone falls within one base.

The CDR3 covers 14 residues, taking in both the cysteine and the phenylalanine. The CDR3 DNA has 42 bases and is translated from base 1. CDR1 and CDR2 (MNHEY, SVGAGI) derive from the germline V gene. Trimming leaves V shorter by 5 bases and J shorter by 2 bases, with the junction holding 6 bases beyond the gene matches. RNA was extracted with the RNeasy kit and roughly 0.5 to 1 ug was reverse transcribed using random hexamers. TCR beta CDR3 regions were amplified with the immunoSEQ multiplex PCR assay covering 54 Vbeta and 13 Jbeta segments. To correct PCR amplification bias, a synthetic template baseline was used for both primer optimization and computational correction. For the original study's pipeline: Reads were annotated to V, D and J genes according to IMGT and were analyzed with immunoSEQ Analyzer, with only productive sequences retained. To calculate clonality, Shannon entropy was normalized by log2 of the number of productive unique sequences and then subtracted from one. For each patient and control, public and private clones were evaluated within the 100 most prevalent clones. A clone was defined as Susac-specific if it was absent from the healthy and MS cohorts, from over a thousand published viral clones and from other ImmuneACCESS disease sequences. TCRdb applied fastp at Q25 and MiXCR to the public reads, then kept only in-frame beta chains. Each record represents a unique CDR3 protein, reported with the most common genes and DNA among its rows. TCRdb, not the authors, supplied the V and J calls. For this sample the table gives some 130,000 distinct CDR3 sequences, of which about 95% were detected only once. The top ten clonotypes cover roughly 0.12% of the sample.

Peripheral blood CD8+ and CD4+ T cells from healthy donors, Susac syndrome patients and multiple sclerosis patients were profiled using high-throughput TCR beta sequencing. The healthy donors served as controls matched for age and sex. CD8+ TEMRA cells were enriched by FACS, while bulk CD8+ and CD4+ T cells were purified by magnetic negative isolation. Blood was collected in EDTA tubes and processed within 24 hours, with PBMCs isolated through density gradient centrifugation. PBMCs intended for TCR sequencing were frozen in liquid nitrogen and were later thawed in a 37 degrees C water bath. Purity of sorted or isolated CD4+, CD8+ and CD8+ TEMRA cells was at least 90%.

The sequence derives from a human donor in good health. The rearranged segments are TRBV6-5 and TRBJ2-7, with TRBD2 identical over 7 junction bases. What was sequenced was CD4+ T cells from PBMCs. The CDR3: CASSLGEGAYEQYF. The DNA sequence is TGTGCCAGCAGTCTCGGGGAGGGTGCCTACGAGCAGTACTTC.